The rows below give T cell receptor beta chains drawn from one sample of a study of T cell responses to AZD1222 COVID-19 vaccine. Clones were sequenced by immunoSEQ multiplex PCR, and TCRdb holds only the in-frame ones, with some missing. The data contain some 120,000 clones, around 90% of them singletons. This sample comprised peripheral blood, obtained on day 0 of MenACWY control vaccination. The receptor source for this set is an adult in good health. Both conserved end residues are part of each CDR3. The D gene is left open where the match is weak. Only some rows state a clone size, as once, few, many or a class for expanded clones.

cdr3_aa	clone_size	d_call	v_call	j_call
CASSNRIGELFF	-	-	TRBV6-2/TRBV6-3	TRBJ2-2
CASSPGGYTEAFF	-	-	TRBV28	TRBJ1-1
CASSPVGQVWGYGYTF	-	-	TRBV5-8	TRBJ1-2
CASIRDRAKNSPLHF	-	TRBD1	TRBV2	TRBJ1-6
CASSPDRGGPTGELFF	-	TRBD2	TRBV5-1	TRBJ2-2
CASSHYSGLNNEQFF	-	-	TRBV11-2	TRBJ2-1
CASSVASGTNTGELFF	-	TRBD2	TRBV5-8	TRBJ2-2
CASSYSLAKPGLFF	once	-	TRBV6-5	TRBJ1-4
CASSLVQFLQNSIYF	-	-	TRBV5-4	TRBJ1-3
CAGGLNTEAFF	once	TRBD1	TRBV2	TRBJ1-1
CASRTQIQGAAAFF	-	TRBD1	TRBV2	TRBJ1-1
CASSLPGGSNEKLFF	once	-	TRBV5-1	TRBJ1-4
CAWRIEQTEAFF	once	-	TRBV30	TRBJ1-1
CAHGRDNPRNGYTF	once	-	TRBV28	TRBJ1-2
CASSPHRGLGTGELFF	-	TRBD1	TRBV4-2	TRBJ2-2
CASSSGGTGGYGYTF	-	TRBD1	TRBV5-1	TRBJ1-2